This TCR beta chain was recorded in a study of blood T cell repertoires in COVID-19. Study at large: T cells, B-cell-depleted T cells, or PBMCs supplied cDNA or gDNA.

V lost 4 bases to trimming and J lost 9 bases; unmatched junction nucleotides: 13. CDR1 KGHDR and CDR2 SFDVKD come from the germline V gene. The CDR3 extends over 16 amino acids. The table came from immunoSEQ multiplex PCR; TCRdb's copy has only in-frame clones and leaves some out. The sample has tens of thousands of clones, 84% seen once; the top ten hold 25%. The receptor comes from a man in his 60s with acute or convalescent COVID-19. Sequencing input: peripheral blood. The chain uses TRBV24-1 and TRBJ2-2, with 7 bases aligning to TRBD2. The CDR3 reads CATSEGRGTVRRELFF. Written as DNA, the CDR3 is TGTGCCACCAGTGAGGGGCGGGGGACCGTTCGTCGGGAGCTGTTTTTT.